This T cell receptor beta chain originates from a study of regulatory T cells in long-lasting Graves disease. Study-level results: Analyses excluded thyroid tissue, covering peripheral blood alone.

This sample's time point: newly diagnosed GD, antithyroid drugs for less than 3 months. Generation of the TCR library employed RNA extracted from PBMCs. Building the TCR beta libraries relied on iRepertoire HTBI primers, and CDR3 regions underwent Arm-PCR. In TCRdb, the multiplex PCR reads were re-called with MiXCR into one record per CDR3 protein. The repertoire has roughly 320,000 distinct CDR3 sequences, 16% of them found once; the top ten carry approximately 30%. Germline CDR1 SGHAT, CDR2 FQNNGV. This CDR3 spans 21 amino acids. V shed 5 bases and J 2 bases; nucleotides not matched to a gene: 25. Many counts were recorded for this clonotype. Antigen specificity is unknown. Separately, the same data were catalogued under a study of T cells in Graves' hyperthyroidism and ophthalmopathy.

V and J are TRBV11-2 and TRBJ2-3; TRBD2 agrees at 7 bases. This sequence was found in a middle-aged man with Graves disease. Material: peripheral blood mononuclear cells (PBMCs), obtained at new diagnosis, from a patient treated with antithyroid drugs. CDR3 sequence reads: CASSSDAGLRLAQIVTDTQYF. CDR3 coding DNA: TGTGCCAGCAGCAGCGACGCAGGGTTGCGACTAGCCCAGATCGTCACAGATACGCAGTATTTT.